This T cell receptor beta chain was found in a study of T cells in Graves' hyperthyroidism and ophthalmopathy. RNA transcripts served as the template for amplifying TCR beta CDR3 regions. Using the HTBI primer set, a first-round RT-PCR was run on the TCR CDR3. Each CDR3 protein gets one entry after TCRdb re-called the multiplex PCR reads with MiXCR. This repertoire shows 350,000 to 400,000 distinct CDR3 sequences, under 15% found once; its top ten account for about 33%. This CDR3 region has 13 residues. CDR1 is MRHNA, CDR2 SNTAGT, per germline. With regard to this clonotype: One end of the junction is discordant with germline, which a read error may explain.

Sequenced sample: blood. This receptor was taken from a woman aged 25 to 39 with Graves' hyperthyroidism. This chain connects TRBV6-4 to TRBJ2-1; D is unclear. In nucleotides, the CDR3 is TGTGCCAGCAGTTACTCGAACCCCAATGAGCAGTTCTTC. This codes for CASSYSNPNEQFF.